The 25 T cell receptor beta chains reported below all come from one sample, sequenced in a study of identical twins. One entry per CDR3 protein, called by TCRdb with MiXCR from the 5' RACE reads. Of approximately 500,000 distinct CDR3 sequences in the sample, 20% to 25% were seen once. These data also formed part of another study, on T cells expressing NK-cell markers.

The material sequenced was CD4+ T cells sorted from blood. These receptors were taken from a woman aged 18-35 years in good health.

The chain links TRBV10-3 to TRBJ1-2, with TRBD1 as a possible D gene (6 bases). Germline CDR1 ENHRY, CDR2 SYGVKD. CDR3 size: 14 residues. Deletions cut 6 bases from V and 6 bases from J, with 17 bases between. The DNA for the CDR3 is TGTGCCATCAGCCCCGACGGTGAGGGGGATGGCTACACCTTC. Residues: CAISPDGEGDGYTF.

The genes are TRBV7-9 and TRBJ2-1; D might be TRBD1 or TRBD2, each matching 5 bases. Trimming stripped 5 bases from V and 0 bases from J, with 14 bases between. CDR3 length: 16 residues. Germline V lookup: CDR1 SEHNR, CDR2 FQNEAQ (reference sequence). CDR3 DNA sequence: TGTGCCAGCAGCAACTTGAAGGGGAGCTCCTACAATGAGCAGTTCTTC. This translates into CASSNLKGSSYNEQFF.

The V gene is TRBV7-9, the J gene TRBJ1-1, with D perhaps matching TRBD1 (5 bases). Per germline, CDR1 SEHNR and CDR2 FQNEAQ (reference sequence). CDR3 length equals 14 residues. V was shortened by 4 bases and J by 0 bases, with 9 bases between the two germline ends. CDR3 nucleotides: TGTGCCAGCAGCTGGGGGGGATTGAACACTGAAGCTTTCTTT. This codes for CASSWGGLNTEAFF.

The chain combines TRBV9 with TRBJ2-1; no clear D. The CDR3 runs to 13 residues. Germline assignment: CDR1 SGDLS and CDR2 YYNGEE. Trimming removed 0 bases from V and 5 bases from J, with 6 bases in between. The CDR3 nucleotides read TGTGCCAGCAGCGTAGGGGCAGACAATGAGCAGTTCTTC. Protein product: CASSVGADNEQFF.

V gene TRBV20-1 combines with J gene TRBJ1-4; 7 bases match TRBD1. Germline CDR1 reads DFQATT; CDR2 reads SNEGSKA (reference sequence). CDR3 length equals 15 residues. With 4 bases clipped from V and 3 bases from J, the junction kept 8 bases outside the gene matches. CDR3 amino acids: CSAKMGTVANEKLFF. For the CDR3, the DNA is TGCAGTGCTAAAATGGGGACAGTGGCTAATGAAAAACTGTTTTTT.

The CDR3 here is CASSLLGSGGTEAFF. The CDR3, as DNA: TGTGCCAGCAGCTTACTGGGGTCGGGGGGAACTGAAGCTTTCTTT. The rearrangement links TRBV7-3 to TRBJ1-1; tentative D call: TRBD1 (5 bases). Trimming took off 2 bases at V and 5 bases at J, with 15 bases between the two ends. The germline V gene encodes CDR1 SGHTA and CDR2 FQGTGA. This CDR3 contains 15 residues.

The gene calls are TRBV2 and TRBJ2-5; maybe TRBD2 (6 bases). Trimming removed 8 bases at V and 2 bases at J, with 15 bases between. There are 14 residues in the CDR3. Germline CDR1 is SNHLY and CDR2 is FYNNEI. Here the CDR3 DNA reads TGTGCCAGCGGACGGGACTTAAATCAAGAGACCCAGTACTTC. It translates to CASGRDLNQETQYF.

This clonotype has just a few counts. The chain carries TRBV5-1 and TRBJ1-3; no clear D gene. Germline lookup yields CDR1 SGHRS and CDR2 YFSETQ. This CDR3 has 14 residues. The germline V and J ends were trimmed by 0 bases and 4 bases, with 8 bases remaining between them. CDR3: CASSLEGRGNTIYF. Here the CDR3 DNA reads TGCGCCAGCAGCTTGGAGGGCCGAGGAAACACCATATATTTT.

The table lists this clonotype with many counts. The chain has TRBV29-1 and TRBJ1-1; D is possibly TRBD1 (5 bases). The CDR3 sequence is 11 residues long. CDR1 is SQVTM, CDR2 ANQGSEA, per germline. Trimming cost V 4 bases and J 3 bases, with 6 bases left between them. The chain's CDR3 is CSVGGDTEAFF. The CDR3 DNA follows: TGCAGCGTTGGGGGGGACACTGAAGCTTTCTTT. Full variable domain (rest looked up from reference TRBV29-1 and TRBJ1-1): SAVISQKPSRDICQRGTSLTIQCQVDSQVTMMFWYRQQPGQSLTLIATANQGSEATYESGFVIDKFPISRPNLTFSTLTVSNMSPEDSSIYLCSVGGDTEAFFGQGTRLTVV.

V is TRBV2 and J is TRBJ2-1, with 10 nucleotides matching TRBD2. Germline V gene lookup returns CDR1 SNHLY and CDR2 FYNNEI. V shed 8 bases, J shed 4 bases, and the junction held 2 bases outside the gene matches. The CDR3 extends over 13 amino acids. CDR3: CASLAGEYNEQFF. The CDR3 coding sequence is TGTGCCAGCCTAGCGGGGGAGTACAATGAGCAGTTCTTC.

This clonotype came up a few times. This chain connects TRBV7-9 to TRBJ2-5; D uncertain. This CDR3 is built from 13 residues. Germline V gives CDR1 SEHNR, CDR2 FQNEAQ (reference sequence). Trimming removed 1 base at V and 5 bases at J, with 8 bases between. The CDR3 DNA reads TGTGCCAGCAGCTTAGACCCCTCGGAGACCCAGTACTTC. Its protein is CASSLDPSETQYF. The variable domain in full, completed from reference TRBV7-9 and TRBJ2-5, reads DTGVSQNPRHKITKRGQNVTFRCDPISEHNRLYWYRQTLGQGPEFLTYFQNEAQLEKSRLLSDRFSAERPKGSFSTLEIQRTEQGDSAMYLCASSLDPSETQYFGPGTRLLVL.

This rearrangement joins TRBV7-6 to TRBJ2-7, with a weak D call TRBD2 (5 bases). This CDR3 region has 13 residues. Trimming took 1 base from V and 3 from J, leaving 7 bases between them. From germline, CDR1 is SGHVS and CDR2 FNYEAQ. The CDR3, as DNA: TGTGCCAGCAGCTTAGGCGGGCGCTACGAGCAGTACTTC. Translated: CASSLGGRYEQYF.

This chain uses TRBV5-1 with TRBJ2-3; D gene ambiguous. This CDR3 comprises 16 residues. Per germline, CDR1 SGHRS and CDR2 YFSETQ. With 0 bases removed from V and 0 bases from J, the gap between germline ends came to 11 bases. The CDR3 sequence is CASSLGTTSSTDTQYF. The CDR3 nucleotides are TGCGCCAGCAGCTTGGGCACTACCTCTAGCACAGATACGCAGTATTTT.

This clonotype came up a few times. The J gene is TRBJ2-7, the V gene TRBV5-1, with 7 positions matching TRBD2. In germline, CDR1 is SGHRS, CDR2 YFSETQ. Trimming removed 4 bases from V and 6 bases from J; junction bases left unmatched: 7. This CDR3 region has 13 residues. The CDR3 is CASSDTSGGEQYF. The CDR3 bases are TGCGCCAGCAGCGACACCTCGGGAGGCGAGCAGTACTTC.

The table lists this clonotype with a few counts. The chain links TRBV7-9 to TRBJ2-5; no clear D. The CDR3 extends over 11 amino acids. Germline V CDR1 and CDR2: SEHNR, FQNEAQ (reference sequence). V was shortened by 4 bases and J by 3 bases, with 3 bases between the two germline ends. CDR3 residues: CASSSKETQYF. Written as DNA, the CDR3 is TGTGCCAGCAGCTCAAAAGAGACCCAGTACTTC.

This sequence joins TRBV12-3 or TRBV12-4 and TRBJ1-6; D is undetermined. Trimming cost V 2 bases and J 8 bases, with 13 bases left between them. The CDR3 sequence is 15 residues long. This CDR3 is CASSLFLGMDSPLHF. DNA of the CDR3: TGTGCCAGCAGTTTATTCCTGGGGATGGATTCACCCCTCCACTTT.

This clonotype was observed a handful of times. The CDR3 region is CASSQGLTNTGELFF. The DNA for the CDR3 is TGCGCCAGCAGCCAAGGCCTAACTAACACCGGGGAGCTGTTTTTT. J is TRBJ2-2 and V is TRBV4-3; D ambiguous. From germline, CDR1 is LGHNA and CDR2 YSLEER. The V end lost 1 base, the J end lost 2 bases, and 8 bases lay between the germline ends. The CDR3 contains 15 residues.

This clonotype was seen only a few times. The chain carries TRBV5-1 and TRBJ2-7; D not resolved. This CDR3 is 11 amino acids long. V was trimmed by 2 bases and J by 10 bases, leaving 10 bases between them. Germline V gene data show CDR1 as SGHRS and CDR2 as YFSETQ. The CDR3 sequence is CASSFKSVQYF. CDR3 coding DNA: TGCGCCAGCAGCTTTAAGTCAGTTCAGTACTTC.

This clonotype has a handful of counts. The DNA of the CDR3 is TGTGCCAGCAGTTTAGCTGGGACTGTCACAGATACGCAGTATTTT. Translating gives CASSLAGTVTDTQYF. The J gene is TRBJ2-3, the V gene TRBV12-3 or TRBV12-4; weak D call: TRBD2 (6 bases). V lost 0 bases to trimming and J lost 2 bases, with 9 bases between them. This CDR3 comprises 15 residues.

J is TRBJ1-1 and V is TRBV6-6; D is undetermined. V lost 3 bases and J lost 0, with 5 bases in between. Looked up from germline, CDR1 is MNHNY and CDR2 is SVGAGI (reference sequence). The CDR3 loop spans 13 amino acids. CDR3 nucleotides: TGTGCCAGCAGTTATCTCGTGAACACTGAAGCTTTCTTT. Amino acid sequence: CASSYLVNTEAFF.

This clonotype was counted at least ten times. The chain is built from TRBV5-1 and TRBJ2-7; 10 nucleotides match TRBD1. Germline assignment: CDR1 SGHRS and CDR2 YFSETQ. CDR3 length: 14 amino acids. With 4 bases clipped from V and 4 bases from J, the junction kept 5 bases outside the gene matches. For the CDR3, the DNA is TGCGCCAGCAGCCGTCCGGGACAGGGGTACGAGCAGTACTTC. This sequence encodes CASSRPGQGYEQYF.

This rearrangement joins TRBV5-6 to TRBJ2-1, with no clear D. Per the germline V gene, CDR1 is SGHDT and CDR2 is YYEEEE. V gave up 7 bases and J gave up 4 bases, with 12 bases separating them. The CDR3 sequence is 13 residues long. Written as DNA, the CDR3 is TGTGCCAGCGGCGGCACCCGATACAATGAGCAGTTCTTC. Its protein product is CASGGTRYNEQFF.

This clonotype was picked up a small number of times. This chain links TRBV29-1 with TRBJ2-1; D ambiguous. Germline V gene lookup returns CDR1 SQVTM and CDR2 ANQGSEA. The CDR3 has 12 residues. V was shortened by 7 bases and J by 10 bases, with 17 bases between the two germline ends. CDR3 in amino acids: CSAQEGVREQFF. CDR3 sequence (DNA): TGCAGCGCCCAGGAAGGAGTTCGGGAGCAGTTCTTC.

In its sample, this clonotype was seen a few times. V and J are TRBV3-1 and TRBJ2-7; 7 nucleotides match TRBD1. The CDR3 length is 15 residues. V lost 8 bases, J lost 0 bases, and 10 bases stayed unmatched. Germline-derived CDR1 and CDR2 are LGHDT and YNNKEL (reference sequence). The CDR3 sequence: CASGTYRGSSYEQYF. The CDR3 DNA is TGTGCCAGCGGAACCTACAGGGGTAGCTCCTACGAGCAGTACTTC.

The rearrangement joins TRBV12-3 or TRBV12-4 to TRBJ1-5; D uncertain. This CDR3 has 13 amino acids. Trimming pared 0 bases from V and 5 bases from J, leaving 5 bases between. The CDR3, as DNA: TGTGCCAGCAGTTTAGCTGGGTATCAGCCCCAGCATTTT. Protein product: CASSLAGYQPQHF.